This T cell receptor beta chain was recovered during a study of blood T cell repertoires in COVID-19. Overall study: Donors in the United States, Italy and Spain gave samples during acute or convalescent COVID-19. Nucleic acid was either cDNA or gDNA, and it came from T cells, B-cell-depleted T cells, or PBMCs.

In the original processing: Using reference gene primer amplification, nucleated cell counts were estimated. This table comes from immunoSEQ multiplex PCR, and its TCRdb copy is limited to in-frame clones, with some not included. V, J and clone size derive from that table, while D and trimming were established from the DNA sequence. Of about 140,000 clones listed, over 75% were seen once; the top ten hold 1.5% to 2%. The CDR3 runs 14 residues. V gave up 2 bases and J gave up 10 bases; unmatched junction bases: 6. Germline CDR1 and CDR2: SNHLY and FYNNEI. The rearrangement uses TRBV2 and TRBJ2-1; 9 positions agree with TRBD2. Material: peripheral blood. The sequence came from a woman aged 45-65 years with acute or convalescent COVID-19. The CDR3 coding sequence is TGTGCCAGCAGTGAACCGGGACTAGCCTTCGAGCAGTTCTTC. This translates into CASSEPGLAFEQFF.